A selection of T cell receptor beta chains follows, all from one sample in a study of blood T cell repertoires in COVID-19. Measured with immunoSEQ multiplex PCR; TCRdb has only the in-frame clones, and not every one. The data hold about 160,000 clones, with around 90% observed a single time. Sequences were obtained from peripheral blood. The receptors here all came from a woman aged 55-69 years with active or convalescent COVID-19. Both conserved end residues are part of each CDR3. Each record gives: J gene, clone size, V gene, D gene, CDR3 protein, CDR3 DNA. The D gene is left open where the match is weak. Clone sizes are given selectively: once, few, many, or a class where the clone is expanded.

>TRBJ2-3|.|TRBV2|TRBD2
CASRAGLSHPDTQYF
TGTGCCAGCAGGGCGGGACTAAGTCATCCAGATACGCAGTATTTT
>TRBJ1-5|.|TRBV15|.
CATSRDGGGNSNQPQHF
TGTGCCACCAGCAGAGATGGGGGGGGCAATAGCAATCAGCCCCAGCATTTT
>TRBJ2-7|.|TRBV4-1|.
CASSHDSSSYEQYF
TGCGCCAGCAGCCATGACAGCAGCTCCTACGAGCAGTACTTC
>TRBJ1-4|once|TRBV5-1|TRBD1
CASSLVQGGSTNEKLFF
TGCGCCAGCAGCTTGGTGCAGGGGGGATCAACTAATGAAAAACTGTTTTTT
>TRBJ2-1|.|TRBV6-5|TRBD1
CASSYSWTGKNEQFF
TGTGCCAGCAGTTACTCCTGGACAGGGAAAAATGAGCAGTTCTTC
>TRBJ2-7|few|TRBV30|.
CAWSFGSYEQYF
TGTGCCTGGAGTTTCGGCTCCTACGAGCAGTACTTC
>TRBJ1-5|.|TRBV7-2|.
CASSPRAGVGQPQHF
TGTGCCAGCAGCCCCCGGGCCGGGGTCGGTCAGCCCCAGCATTTT
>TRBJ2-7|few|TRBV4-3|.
CASSQDHHSNYEQYF
TGCGCCAGCAGCCAAGATCATCACTCAAACTACGAGCAGTACTTC
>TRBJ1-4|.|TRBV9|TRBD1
CASSPGTGFEKLFF
TGTGCCAGCAGCCCAGGGACAGGGTTCGAAAAACTGTTTTTT
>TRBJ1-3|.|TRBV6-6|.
CASRGEGVFGNTIYF
TGTGCCAGCAGGGGGGAGGGGGTTTTCGGAAACACCATATATTTT
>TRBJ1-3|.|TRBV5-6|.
CASSWKGTGGNTIYF
TGTGCCAGCAGCTGGAAGGGTACAGGTGGAAACACCATATATTTT
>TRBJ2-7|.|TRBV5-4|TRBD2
CASSLSGTSEGEQYF
TGTGCCAGCAGCTTGAGTGGGACTAGCGAGGGCGAGCAGTACTTC
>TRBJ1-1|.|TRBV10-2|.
CASSDGREAFF
TGCGCCAGCAGTGATGGGCGCGAAGCTTTCTTT
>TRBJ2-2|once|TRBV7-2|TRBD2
CASSLRSTGLASGELFF
TGTGCCAGCAGCTTAAGGTCAACGGGACTAGCCTCCGGGGAGCTGTTTTTT
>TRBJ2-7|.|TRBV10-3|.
CAISDRAPYEQYF
TGTGCCATCAGTGACAGGGCCCCCTACGAGCAGTACTTC
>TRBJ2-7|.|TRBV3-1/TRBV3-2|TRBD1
CASRRQGADEQYF
TGTGCCAGCAGACGACAGGGGGCAGACGAGCAGTACTTC
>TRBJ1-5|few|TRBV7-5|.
CARSLDPSAGQVSNQPQHF
TGTGCCAGAAGCTTAGACCCCAGCGCCGGACAGGTTAGCAATCAGCCCCAGCATTTT
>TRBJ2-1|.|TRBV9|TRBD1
CASSVGQGVGNEQFF
TGTGCCAGCAGCGTAGGCCAGGGGGTTGGTAATGAGCAGTTCTTC
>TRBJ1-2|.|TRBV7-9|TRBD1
CASSPSDRGYGYTF
TGTGCCAGCAGCCCTTCGGACAGGGGTTATGGCTACACCTTC
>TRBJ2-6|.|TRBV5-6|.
CASSFRGSGANVLTF
TGTGCCAGCAGCTTTAGAGGGTCTGGGGCCAACGTCCTGACTTTC
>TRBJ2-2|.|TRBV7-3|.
CASSPQGGTGELFF
TGTGCCAGCAGCCCCCAGGGGGGCACCGGGGAGCTGTTTTTT
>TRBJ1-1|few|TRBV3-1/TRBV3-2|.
CASSQGGAGGSTEAFF
TGTGCCAGCAGCCAAGGGGGGGCGGGAGGTAGCACTGAAGCTTTCTTT
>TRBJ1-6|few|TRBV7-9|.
CASTSSSFSYNSPLHF
TGTGCCAGCACCTCGTCGAGTTTCTCCTATAATTCACCCCTCCACTTT
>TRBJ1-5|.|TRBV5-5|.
CASSLAVSNQPQHF
TGTGCCAGCAGCTTGGCCGTGAGCAATCAGCCCCAGCATTTT
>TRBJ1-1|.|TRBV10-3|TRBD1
CAIRGTGENTEAFF
TGTGCCATCAGAGGGACAGGGGAAAACACTGAAGCTTTCTTT
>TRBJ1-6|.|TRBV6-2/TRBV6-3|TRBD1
CASSYSPSGTGGSPLHF
TGTGCCAGCAGTTACTCACCCAGCGGGACAGGGGGTTCACCCCTCCACTTT
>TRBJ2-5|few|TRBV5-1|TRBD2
CASSSLAGDQETQYF
TGCGCCAGCAGCTCACTAGCGGGGGATCAAGAGACCCAGTACTTC